The clone carrying this TCR beta chain was seen once. Sequencing was performed with immunoSEQ multiplex PCR; in TCRdb, only in-frame clones are kept and a portion is missing. The sample contains 210,000 or so clones, around 82% of which appear only once. This entry comes from a study of blood T cell repertoires in COVID-19. This CDR3 is 14 amino acids long. V lost 4 bases and J 7 bases, leaving 17 bases between the germline ends. CDR1 MGHRA and CDR2 YSYEKL come from the germline V gene. The sample was PBMCs or T cells enriched from blood (not recorded which). The sequence derives from a woman aged 45-65 years who had been exposed to COVID-19. The V and J genes are TRBV4-1 and TRBJ2-7, with D maybe TRBD2 (7 bases). Here the CDR3 reads CASSLGGLMREQYF. CDR3 DNA sequence: TGCGCCAGCAGCCTCGGGGGGCTCATGAGGGAGCAGTACTTC.